Listed below are T cell receptor beta chains from one sample, sequenced in a study of blood T cell repertoires in COVID-19. Here immunoSEQ multiplex PCR was the method, and the copy in TCRdb shows in-frame clones only, minus some. Here the sample spans a few hundred thousand clones, nearly 90% being singletons. Sequencing used peripheral blood. Receptors were obtained from a woman in her thirties or forties who had recovered from COVID-19. Both conserved end residues are part of each CDR3. D genes are given only for firm matches. For some rows the clone size is stated as once, few or many, or as a class when expanded; others skip it.

clone_size,j_call,v_call,d_call,cdr3_aa,cdr3_nt
NA,TRBJ1-1,TRBV7-8,NA,CASSLVAGDTEAFF,TGTGCCAGCAGCTTAGTCGCAGGGGACACTGAAGCTTTCTTT
NA,TRBJ2-1,TRBV5-4,NA,CASSFLRDNEQFF,TGTGCCAGCAGCTTTTTACGGGACAATGAGCAGTTCTTC
NA,TRBJ1-2,TRBV7-9,NA,CASSHTGNGYTF,TGTGCCAGCAGCCATACAGGGAATGGCTACACCTTC
NA,TRBJ1-1,TRBV4-2,TRBD1,CASSQTQGAGYEAFF,TGTGCCAGCAGCCAAACGCAGGGGGCGGGTTATGAAGCTTTCTTT
NA,TRBJ2-7,TRBV10-3,TRBD2,CAIGLGLAGREQYF,TGTGCCATCGGCTTGGGACTAGCGGGGCGCGAGCAGTACTTC
NA,TRBJ2-5,TRBV21-1,NA,CASKREESMETQYF,TGTGCCAGCAAGAGAGAGGAAAGCATGGAGACCCAGTACTTC
NA,TRBJ2-1,TRBV11-2,NA,CASSSSRGEQFF,TGTGCCAGCAGCTCCTCCAGGGGTGAGCAGTTCTTC
NA,TRBJ2-3,TRBV2,NA,CASSEATGLADTQYF,TGTGCCAGCAGTGAAGCTACAGGGTTGGCAGATACGCAGTATTTT
NA,TRBJ2-1,TRBV19,NA,CASKERAYNEQFF,TGTGCCAGTAAGGAGCGGGCCTACAATGAGCAGTTCTTC
NA,TRBJ2-1,TRBV6-5,TRBD1,CASSLLMDRGRAFF,TGTGCCAGCAGCCTACTCATGGACAGGGGTAGGGCATTCTTC
NA,TRBJ1-1,TRBV11-2,NA,CASSLEGGISYTEAFF,TGTGCCAGCAGCTTAGAAGGGGGAATCTCGTACACTGAAGCTTTCTTT
NA,TRBJ2-7,TRBV5-6,TRBD1,CASSWGTDEQYF,TGTGCCAGCAGCTGGGGGACAGACGAGCAGTACTTC
once,TRBJ1-2,TRBV27,TRBD1,CASSPTWTGSLDGYTF,TGTGCCAGCAGTCCTACTTGGACAGGGAGCCTCGATGGCTACACCTTC
NA,TRBJ2-2,TRBV3-1/TRBV3-2,NA,CASSQVRQNTGELFF,TGTGCCAGCAGCCAAGTCAGGCAGAACACCGGGGAGCTGTTTTTT
NA,TRBJ1-6,TRBV5-4,TRBD1,CASSLARDRELLASSPLHF,TGTGCCAGCAGCTTGGCCCGGGACAGGGAACTTCTGGCCAGCTCACCCCTCCACTTT
few,TRBJ1-2,TRBV11-2,TRBD1,CASRGQDNYGYTF,TGTGCCAGCAGGGGACAGGATAACTATGGCTACACCTTC
NA,TRBJ2-7,TRBV20-1,NA,CSARGPGEQYF,TGCAGTGCTAGAGGACCGGGGGAGCAGTACTTC
NA,TRBJ2-2,TRBV19,NA,CASTSQHNTGELFF,TGTGCCAGTACCTCCCAACATAACACCGGGGAGCTGTTTTTT
NA,TRBJ2-1,TRBV27,TRBD2,CASTRSGLAGLNEQFF,TGTGCCAGCACCCGCTCCGGACTAGCGGGCCTCAATGAGCAGTTCTTC
NA,TRBJ1-5,TRBV6-2/TRBV6-3,TRBD1,CASSYPTGGRNQPQHF,TGTGCCAGCAGTTACCCGACAGGGGGTCGGAATCAGCCCCAGCATTTT
NA,TRBJ1-1,TRBV28,NA,CASMIIGSYMEAFF,TGTGCCAGCATGATTATCGGGAGTTATATGGAAGCTTTCTTT
once,TRBJ2-2,TRBV27,TRBD1,CASWGQGEAGELFF,TGTGCCAGCTGGGGACAGGGGGAGGCCGGGGAGCTGTTTTTT